The clone carrying this T cell receptor (beta chain) came up a few times. Its antigen remains unidentified. This specimen comes from a study of T cell responses to AZD1222 COVID-19 vaccine. Study-level results: Within unmutated variant regions lay the reported targets of nearly half of spike-specific TCRs.

Data came from immunoSEQ multiplex PCR; TCRdb stores just in-frame clones and leaves some out. The profile shows 100,000 to 150,000 clones, around 90% of them singletons. The CDR3 is made up of 14 amino acids. Germline CDR1 reads LNHNV; CDR2 reads YYDKDF (reference sequence). The junction had 1 base not matched to a gene; V was cut back by 1 base and J by 7 bases. J is TRBJ2-1 and V is TRBV15; 10 positions agree with TRBD2. This sample comprised peripheral blood, obtained 28 days after the second AZD1222 dose. The TCR was taken from an adult who received the AZD1222 COVID-19 vaccine. CDR3 nucleotides: TGTGCCACCAGCAGAGTAGCGGGGGGAAATGAGCAGTTCTTC. Translating it yields CATSRVAGGNEQFF.